This is a list of T cell receptor beta chains from one sample in a study of response to subunit inactivated influenza vaccine. TCRdb fed the RT-PCR reads into MiXCR, producing one record per CDR3 protein. The sample has about 830,000 distinct CDR3 sequences; around 18% are singletons. The sequencing here drew on PBMCs from blood, taken around 5 days after vaccination. The receptors here all came from a man between 45 and 60 years old who received an inactivated influenza vaccine. Each CDR3 is given with its conserved first and last residue. A D gene is named only where the DNA matches it firmly. Only some rows state a clone size, as once, few, many or a class for expanded clones.

>-|TRBJ2-4|TRBD2|TRBV10-3
CAISDGGNIQYF
TGTGCCATCAGTGACGGGGGGAACATTCAGTACTTC
>few|TRBJ2-2|-|TRBV2
CASSPGDYTGELFF
TGTGCCAGCAGCCCAGGGGACTACACCGGGGAGCTGTTTTTT
>few|TRBJ2-5|-|TRBV5-1
CASSLSGVGETQYF
TGCGCCAGCAGCTTGAGTGGAGTCGGGGAGACCCAGTACTTC
>few|TRBJ2-5|TRBD1|TRBV20-1
CSASSTGRETQYF
TGCAGTGCTAGTTCGACAGGGCGAGAGACCCAGTACTTC
>-|TRBJ2-2|-|TRBV6-2/TRBV6-3
CASSYSGPGLSNTGELFF
TGTGCCAGCAGTTACTCGGGCCCGGGACTCTCGAACACCGGGGAGCTGTTTTTT
>few|TRBJ2-5|-|TRBV12-3/TRBV12-4
CASSFGHYQETQYF
TGTGCCAGCAGTTTCGGCCACTACCAAGAGACCCAGTACTTC
>few|TRBJ1-1|-|TRBV21-1
CASSKEQVNTEAFF
TGTGCCAGCAGCAAAGAACAGGTGAACACTGAAGCTTTCTTT
>few|TRBJ1-1|-|TRBV18
CASSPRQGSPNTEAFF
TGTGCCAGCTCACCAAGACAAGGCAGCCCGAACACTGAAGCTTTCTTT
>-|TRBJ2-1|TRBD2|TRBV3-1
CASSQDESGRNEQFF
TGTGCCAGCAGCCAAGATGAAAGCGGGAGGAATGAGCAGTTCTTC
>-|TRBJ1-1|-|TRBV20-1
CSARRGGMNTEAFF
TGCAGTGCTAGGCGGGGGGGAATGAACACTGAAGCTTTCTTT
>-|TRBJ1-2|-|TRBV5-1
CASSSTGREGYTF
TGCGCCAGCAGCTCCACCGGTAGAGAAGGCTACACCTTC
>few|TRBJ1-5|-|TRBV7-6
CASSLGARGNEPQHF
TGTGCCAGCAGCTTAGGGGCACGGGGCAATGAGCCCCAGCATTTT
>-|TRBJ1-5|-|TRBV6-5
CASSTRSGGAQPQHF
TGTGCCAGCAGTACCCGAAGTGGAGGGGCACAGCCCCAGCATTTT
>-|TRBJ2-7|-|TRBV6-5
CASSYSGSRTYEQYF
TGTGCCAGCAGTTACAGCGGTAGCCGTACCTACGAGCAGTACTTC
>-|TRBJ2-7|TRBD2|TRBV10-2
CASKGLATNYEQYF
TGCGCCAGCAAAGGACTAGCGACTAACTACGAGCAGTACTTC
>-|TRBJ2-7|-|TRBV2
CASSIGSGAAYEQYF
TGTGCCAGCAGCATAGGGTCAGGGGCGGCCTACGAGCAGTACTTC
>-|TRBJ2-3|-|TRBV29-1
CSAPGPSAHRVYTDTQYF
TGCAGCGCTCCGGGACCATCAGCCCACCGAGTTTACACAGATACGCAGTATTTT
>few|TRBJ2-1|-|TRBV11-2
CASSLAFTNEQFF
TGTGCCAGCAGCTTAGCGTTTACGAATGAGCAGTTCTTC
>few|TRBJ1-1|-|TRBV6-4
CASSEQINTEAFF
TGTGCCAGCAGTGAACAGATTAACACTGAAGCTTTCTTT
>-|TRBJ2-1|-|TRBV6-1
CASTSSGRGDEQFF
TGTGCCAGCACCTCGAGCGGAAGAGGGGATGAGCAGTTCTTC
>-|TRBJ2-2|TRBD2|TRBV6-2/TRBV6-3
CASSIRLAGASGELFF
TGTGCCAGCTCAATTAGACTAGCGGGAGCGTCCGGGGAGCTGTTTTTT
>-|TRBJ1-1|-|TRBV27
CASRDLDTAKAFF
TGTGCCAGCAGGGATTTGGACACGGCGAAAGCTTTCTTT
>few|TRBJ2-1|TRBD2|TRBV4-1
CASSHLAGSGGRVGQFF
TGCGCCAGCAGCCACCTGGCGGGTAGCGGAGGGAGGGTAGGGCAGTTCTTC
>-|TRBJ2-4|TRBD1|TRBV5-1
CASSSGQGEAKNIQYF
TGCGCCAGCAGCTCCGGACAGGGGGAGGCCAAAAACATTCAGTACTTC